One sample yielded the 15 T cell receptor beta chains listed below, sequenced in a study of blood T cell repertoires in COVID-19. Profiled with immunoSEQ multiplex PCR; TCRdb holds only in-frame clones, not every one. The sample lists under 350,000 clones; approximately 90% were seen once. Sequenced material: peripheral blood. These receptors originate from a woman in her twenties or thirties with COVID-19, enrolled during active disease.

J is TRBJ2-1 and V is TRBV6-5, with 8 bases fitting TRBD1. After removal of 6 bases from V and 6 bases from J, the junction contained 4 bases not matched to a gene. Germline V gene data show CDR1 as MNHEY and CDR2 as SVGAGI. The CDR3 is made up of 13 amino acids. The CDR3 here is CASRGTGGNEQFF. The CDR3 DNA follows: TGTGCCAGCAGGGGCACAGGGGGCAATGAGCAGTTCTTC.

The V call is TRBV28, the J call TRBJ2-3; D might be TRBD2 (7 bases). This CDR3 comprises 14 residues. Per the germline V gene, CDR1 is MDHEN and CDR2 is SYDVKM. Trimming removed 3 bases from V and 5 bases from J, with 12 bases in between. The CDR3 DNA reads TGTGCCAGCAGTTTGGGGGGGCTGGGAGATACGCAGTATTTT. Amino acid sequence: CASSLGGLGDTQYF.

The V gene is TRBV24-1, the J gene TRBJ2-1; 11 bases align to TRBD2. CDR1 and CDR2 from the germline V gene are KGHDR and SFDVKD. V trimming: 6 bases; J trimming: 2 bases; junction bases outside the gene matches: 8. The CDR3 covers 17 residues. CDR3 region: CATSSISGREAYNEQFF. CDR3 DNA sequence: TGTGCCACCAGTTCAATTAGCGGGAGGGAGGCCTACAATGAGCAGTTCTTC.

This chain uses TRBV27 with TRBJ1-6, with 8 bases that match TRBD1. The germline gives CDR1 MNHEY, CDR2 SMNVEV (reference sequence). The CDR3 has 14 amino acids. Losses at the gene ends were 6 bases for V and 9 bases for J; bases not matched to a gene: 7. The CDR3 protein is CASSRGQGGSPLHF. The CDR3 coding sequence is TGTGCCAGCAGCCGCGGACAGGGCGGTTCACCCCTCCACTTT.

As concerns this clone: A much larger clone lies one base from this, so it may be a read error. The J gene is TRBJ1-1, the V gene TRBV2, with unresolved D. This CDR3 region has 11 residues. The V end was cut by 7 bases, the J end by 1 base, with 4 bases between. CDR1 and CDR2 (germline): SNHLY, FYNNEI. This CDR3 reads CASTGNTEAFF. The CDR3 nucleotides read TGTGCCAGCACGGGGAACACTGAAGCTTTCTTT.

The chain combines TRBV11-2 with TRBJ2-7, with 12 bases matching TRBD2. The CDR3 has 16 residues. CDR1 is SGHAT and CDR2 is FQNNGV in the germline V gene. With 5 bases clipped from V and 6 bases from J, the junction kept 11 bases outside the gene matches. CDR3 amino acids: CASSPPSGRVASEQYF. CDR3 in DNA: TGTGCCAGCAGCCCTCCTAGCGGGAGGGTAGCTAGCGAGCAGTACTTC.

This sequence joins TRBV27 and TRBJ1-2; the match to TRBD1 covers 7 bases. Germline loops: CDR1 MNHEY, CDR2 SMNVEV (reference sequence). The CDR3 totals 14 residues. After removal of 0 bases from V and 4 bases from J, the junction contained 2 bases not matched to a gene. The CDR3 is CASSLSWTGYGYTF. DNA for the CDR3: TGTGCCAGCAGTTTATCGTGGACAGGCTATGGCTACACCTTC.

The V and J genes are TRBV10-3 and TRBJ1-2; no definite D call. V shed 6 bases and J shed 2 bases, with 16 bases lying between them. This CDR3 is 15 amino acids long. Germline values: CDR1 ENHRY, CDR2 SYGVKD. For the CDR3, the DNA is TGTGCCATCAGCTCTTTCCGGACTGCGAACTATGGCTACACCTTC. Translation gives CAISSFRTANYGYTF.

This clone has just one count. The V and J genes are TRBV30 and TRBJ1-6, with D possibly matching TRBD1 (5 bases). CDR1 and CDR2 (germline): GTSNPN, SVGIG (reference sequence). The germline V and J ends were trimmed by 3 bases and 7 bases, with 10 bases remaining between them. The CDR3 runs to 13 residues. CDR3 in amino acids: CAWRAGWNSPLHF. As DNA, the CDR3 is TGTGCCTGGAGGGCAGGGTGGAATTCACCCCTCCACTTT.

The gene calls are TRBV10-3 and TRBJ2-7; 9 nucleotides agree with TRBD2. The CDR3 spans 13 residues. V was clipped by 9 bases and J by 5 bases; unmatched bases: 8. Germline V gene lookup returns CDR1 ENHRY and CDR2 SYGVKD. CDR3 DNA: TGTGCCATGGCCTATAGCGGGAGCCACGAGCAGTACTTC. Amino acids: CAMAYSGSHEQYF.

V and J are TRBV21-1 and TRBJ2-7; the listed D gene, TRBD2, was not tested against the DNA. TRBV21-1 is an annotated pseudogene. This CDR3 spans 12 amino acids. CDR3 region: CASSLGNYEQYF. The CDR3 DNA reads TGTGCCAGCAGCCTAGGAAACTACGAGCAGTACTTC.

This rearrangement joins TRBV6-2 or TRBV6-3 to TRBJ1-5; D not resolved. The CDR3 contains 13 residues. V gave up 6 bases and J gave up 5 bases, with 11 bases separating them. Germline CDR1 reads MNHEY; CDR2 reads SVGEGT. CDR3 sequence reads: CASSPGRDQPQHF. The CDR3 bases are TGTGCCAGCAGCCCCGGGAGGGATCAGCCCCAGCATTTT.

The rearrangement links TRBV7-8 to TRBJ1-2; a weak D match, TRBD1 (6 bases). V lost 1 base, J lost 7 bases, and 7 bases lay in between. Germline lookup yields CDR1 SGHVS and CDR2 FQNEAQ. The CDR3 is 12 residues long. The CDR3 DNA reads TGTGCCAGCAGCTTAGACAGGGTTGGCTACACCTTC. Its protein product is CASSLDRVGYTF.

DNA for the CDR3: TGTGCCAGCAGTCGCGGACAGGGCCACGAGCAGTACTTC. Protein sequence: CASSRGQGHEQYF. The chain carries TRBV6-5 and TRBJ2-7; TRBD1 aligns across 8 bases. The CDR3 runs to 13 residues. After removal of 5 bases from V and 5 bases from J, the junction contained 5 bases not matched to a gene. Per the germline V gene, CDR1 is MNHEY and CDR2 is SVGAGI.

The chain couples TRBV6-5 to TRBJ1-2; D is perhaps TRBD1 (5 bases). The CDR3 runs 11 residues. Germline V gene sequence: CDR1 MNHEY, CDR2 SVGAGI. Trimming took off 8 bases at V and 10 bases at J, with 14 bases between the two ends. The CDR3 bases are TGTGCCAGCGTTGGAGGGGCATTCTACACCTTC. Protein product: CASVGGAFYTF.